This T cell receptor (beta chain) was recorded in a study of T cell repertoires in ileal Crohn's disease. At the level of the study: Postoperative therapy was given to about half: around 12 thiopurines, 15 to 20 anti-TNF agents. Study-wide findings and caveats: Active smokers at surgery had more clonal expansions than non-smokers. Clonality above 26.8% at surgery always came with endoscopic recurrence.

With regard to this clone: No antigen is known for it.

Trimming took 3 bases from V and 0 from J; bases not matched to a gene: 4. The CDR3 is made up of 15 amino acids. Germline loops: CDR1 LNHNV, CDR2 YYDKDF (reference sequence). Each sample's TCRB immunosequencing used 450 to 550 nanograms of biopsy DNA. Profiled with immunoSEQ multiplex PCR; TCRdb holds only in-frame clones, not every one. The sample includes about 8,400 clones, roughly four fifths of them seen just once. This TCR came from an adult with Crohn's disease. V is TRBV15 and J is TRBJ1-1; 7 bases map to TRBD1. The source material was ileal tissue. The CDR3 sequence: CATSRETGMNTEAFF. The CDR3 nucleotides read TGTGCCACCAGCAGGGAGACAGGGATGAACACTGAAGCTTTCTTT.